Listed below are T cell receptor beta chains from one sample, sequenced in a study of cytomegalovirus exposure and HLA in healthy donors. Assay: immunoSEQ multiplex PCR; the TCRdb copy retains only in-frame clones and omits some. The sample gives 150,000 to 200,000 clones, roughly 80% of which show up once; roughly 8% is in the top ten. Input material: PBMCs. Receptors were obtained from a woman aged 40-49 years in good health and CMV-seropositive. The CDR3 runs from the conserved cysteine through the conserved F or W. D genes are given only for firm matches. The size field is filled for only some rows; it gives once, few, many or a size class.

D gene: -
J gene: TRBJ2-3
clone size: -
CDR3 length: 16
V gene: TRBV7-9
CDR3 protein: CASSPLAPVRTDTQYF
CDR3 DNA: TGTGCCAGCAGCCCACTAGCTCCTGTTCGCACAGATACGCAGTATTTT

D gene: -
J gene: TRBJ2-7
clone size: -
CDR3 length: 12
V gene: TRBV2
CDR3 protein: CATLGASYEQYF
CDR3 DNA: TGTGCCACCTTGGGAGCGTCCTACGAGCAGTACTTC

D gene: TRBD2
J gene: TRBJ2-1
clone size: -
CDR3 length: 16
V gene: TRBV4-3
CDR3 protein: CASSQGVPGGPDEQFF
CDR3 DNA: TGCGCCAGCAGCCAAGGTGTCCCGGGAGGGCCGGATGAGCAGTTCTTC

D gene: -
J gene: TRBJ2-7
clone size: -
CDR3 length: 14
V gene: TRBV18
CDR3 protein: CASSPGEWGEKQYF
CDR3 DNA: TGTGCCAGCTCCCCAGGGGAGTGGGGGGAGAAGCAGTACTTC

D gene: -
J gene: TRBJ1-3
clone size: -
CDR3 length: 16
V gene: TRBV5-1
CDR3 protein: CASSATGIAAGNTIYF
CDR3 DNA: TGCGCCAGCAGCGCGACGGGAATCGCAGCTGGAAACACCATATATTTT

D gene: -
J gene: TRBJ1-1
clone size: -
CDR3 length: 13
V gene: TRBV6-4
CDR3 protein: CASSDEGGTEAFF
CDR3 DNA: TGTGCCAGCAGTGACGAAGGGGGCACTGAAGCTTTCTTT

D gene: TRBD2
J gene: TRBJ2-7
clone size: -
CDR3 length: 14
V gene: TRBV29-1
CDR3 protein: CSVDLAGGPSEQYF
CDR3 DNA: TGCAGCGTAGATCTAGCGGGAGGGCCATCCGAGCAGTACTTC

D gene: TRBD1
J gene: TRBJ2-7
clone size: -
CDR3 length: 15
V gene: TRBV9
CDR3 protein: CASSVGGTEIYEQYF
CDR3 DNA: TGTGCCAGCAGCGTAGGAGGGACAGAGATATACGAGCAGTACTTC

D gene: -
J gene: TRBJ2-1
clone size: -
CDR3 length: 15
V gene: TRBV7-3
CDR3 protein: CASSLTGDKNNEQFF
CDR3 DNA: TGTGCCAGCAGCTTAACGGGGGACAAGAACAATGAGCAGTTCTTC

D gene: TRBD1
J gene: TRBJ1-2
clone size: -
CDR3 length: 16
V gene: TRBV4-3
CDR3 protein: CASSQNTGGTNYGYTF
CDR3 DNA: TGCGCCAGCAGCCAGAATACAGGGGGAACTAACTATGGCTACACCTTC

D gene: TRBD1
J gene: TRBJ2-7
clone size: -
CDR3 length: 12
V gene: TRBV7-9
CDR3 protein: CASSGTGYEQYF
CDR3 DNA: TGTGCCAGCAGCGGGACAGGGTACGAGCAGTACTTC

D gene: -
J gene: TRBJ2-5
clone size: -
CDR3 length: 15
V gene: TRBV6-1
CDR3 protein: CASSEAAGVQETQYF
CDR3 DNA: TGTGCCAGCAGTGAAGCGGCAGGGGTTCAAGAGACCCAGTACTTC

D gene: TRBD1
J gene: TRBJ1-1
clone size: -
CDR3 length: 15
V gene: TRBV5-1
CDR3 protein: CASSLPTGGLTEAFF
CDR3 DNA: TGCGCCAGCAGCTTGCCCACAGGGGGCCTCACTGAAGCTTTCTTT

D gene: TRBD1
J gene: TRBJ1-4
clone size: -
CDR3 length: 15
V gene: TRBV28
CDR3 protein: CASSPSTGAREKLFF
CDR3 DNA: TGTGCCAGCAGTCCATCGACAGGGGCGAGGGAAAAACTGTTTTTT

D gene: -
J gene: TRBJ1-5
clone size: once
CDR3 length: 14
V gene: TRBV28
CDR3 protein: CASRFQGINQPQHF
CDR3 DNA: TGTGCCAGCAGGTTTCAGGGGATCAATCAGCCCCAGCATTTT

D gene: -
J gene: TRBJ2-7
clone size: -
CDR3 length: 14
V gene: TRBV7-2
CDR3 protein: CASSRNPGLYEQYF
CDR3 DNA: TGTGCCAGCAGCCGTAACCCTGGGCTGTACGAGCAGTACTTC

D gene: TRBD1
J gene: TRBJ1-5
clone size: -
CDR3 length: 15
V gene: TRBV28
CDR3 protein: CASSDQGGWDQPQHF
CDR3 DNA: TGTGCCAGCAGCGACCAAGGGGGCTGGGATCAGCCCCAGCATTTT

D gene: -
J gene: TRBJ2-1
clone size: -
CDR3 length: 14
V gene: TRBV7-9
CDR3 protein: CASSFRLADNEQFF
CDR3 DNA: TGTGCCAGCAGCTTTCGCCTCGCGGACAATGAGCAGTTCTTC

D gene: -
J gene: TRBJ2-6
clone size: -
CDR3 length: 15
V gene: TRBV7-2
CDR3 protein: CASSSQGWGANVLTF
CDR3 DNA: TGTGCCAGCAGCTCGCAGGGGTGGGGGGCCAACGTCCTGACTTTC

D gene: TRBD1
J gene: TRBJ1-1
clone size: -
CDR3 length: 13
V gene: TRBV30
CDR3 protein: CAWGDRASTEAFF
CDR3 DNA: TGTGCCTGGGGGGACAGGGCAAGTACTGAAGCTTTCTTT